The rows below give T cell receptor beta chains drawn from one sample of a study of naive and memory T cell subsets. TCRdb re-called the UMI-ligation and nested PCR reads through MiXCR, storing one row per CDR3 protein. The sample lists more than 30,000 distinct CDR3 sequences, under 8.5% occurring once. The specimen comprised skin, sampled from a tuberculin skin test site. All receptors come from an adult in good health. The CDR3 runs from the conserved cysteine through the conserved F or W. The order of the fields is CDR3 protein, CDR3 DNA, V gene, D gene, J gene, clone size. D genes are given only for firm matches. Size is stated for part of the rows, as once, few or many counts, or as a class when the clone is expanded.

CDR3: CASSLAQDTGELFF
DNA: TGTGCCAGCAGCTTGGCCCAGGACACCGGGGAGCTGTTTTTT
V: TRBV5-4
D: NA
J: TRBJ2-2
size: many

CDR3: CSARGRGLGDQPQHF
DNA: TGCAGTGCTAGAGGGAGGGGATTAGGAGATCAGCCCCAGCATTTT
V: TRBV20-1
D: NA
J: TRBJ1-5
size: few

CDR3: CASSPRYSQGQRTPLEDYEQYF
DNA: TGTGCCAGCTCACCACGTTATTCCCAGGGCCAAAGAACGCCGTTGGAGGACTACGAGCAGTACTTC
V: TRBV18
D: NA
J: TRBJ2-7
size: NA

CDR3: CASSEAGERYNEQFF
DNA: TGTGCCAGCAGTGAGGCCGGGGAACGTTACAATGAGCAGTTCTTC
V: TRBV6-1
D: NA
J: TRBJ2-1
size: NA

CDR3: CSAGVPGGAEAFF
DNA: TGCAGTGCTGGGGTCCCAGGGGGTGCTGAAGCTTTCTTT
V: TRBV20-1
D: TRBD1
J: TRBJ1-1
size: many

CDR3: CASGDFNYEQYF
DNA: TGTGCCAGCGGGGATTTCAACTACGAGCAGTACTTC
V: TRBV6-2/TRBV6-3
D: NA
J: TRBJ2-7
size: many

CDR3: CSARDARGRNTEAFF
DNA: TGCAGTGCTAGAGATGCTCGGGGAAGGAACACTGAAGCTTTCTTT
V: TRBV20-1
D: NA
J: TRBJ1-1
size: many

CDR3: CASSPRTGNTEAFF
DNA: TGTGCCAGCAGCCCACGGACGGGAAACACTGAAGCTTTCTTT
V: TRBV7-9
D: NA
J: TRBJ1-1
size: many

CDR3: CASRPPTREEAFF
DNA: TGTGCCAGCAGGCCCCCGACCAGGGAGGAGGCTTTCTTT
V: TRBV6-5
D: NA
J: TRBJ1-1
size: few

CDR3: CASSARAGTGRSPNEKLFF
DNA: TGTGCCAGTAGTGCACGCGCCGGGACAGGGAGATCACCTAATGAAAAACTGTTTTTT
V: TRBV19
D: TRBD1
J: TRBJ1-4
size: NA

CDR3: CASSSGGDMRNQPQHF
DNA: TGTGCCAGCAGTTCAGGGGGGGATATGCGCAATCAGCCCCAGCATTTT
V: TRBV6-2/TRBV6-3
D: TRBD1
J: TRBJ1-5
size: few

CDR3: CASSPTSGGADTQYF
DNA: TGTGCCAGCAGTCCGACTAGCGGGGGGGCAGATACGCAGTATTTT
V: TRBV7-9
D: TRBD2
J: TRBJ2-3
size: few

CDR3: CASSLAGGGTPYEQYF
DNA: TGTGCCAGCAGCTTGGCTGGTGGGGGGACCCCCTACGAGCAGTACTTC
V: TRBV5-4
D: NA
J: TRBJ2-7
size: NA

CDR3: CASTTFITGEAFF
DNA: TGTGCCAGCACTACATTCATAACAGGTGAAGCTTTCTTT
V: TRBV12-3/TRBV12-4
D: NA
J: TRBJ1-1
size: many

CDR3: CASSLAVGRGYEQYF
DNA: TGCGCCAGCAGCTTGGCCGTCGGCAGGGGCTACGAGCAGTACTTC
V: TRBV5-1
D: NA
J: TRBJ2-7
size: many

CDR3: CASSPLAGGSDTQYF
DNA: TGTGCCAGCAGCCCACTAGCGGGGGGGTCAGATACGCAGTATTTT
V: TRBV6-5
D: TRBD2
J: TRBJ2-3
size: many

CDR3: CASSLGTSGVYNEQFF
DNA: TGTGCCAGCAGCTTAGGGACTAGCGGGGTCTACAATGAGCAGTTCTTC
V: TRBV7-7
D: TRBD2
J: TRBJ2-1
size: many

CDR3: CASSQGVFQNTEAFF
DNA: TGCGCCAGCAGCCAAGGGGTCTTCCAGAACACTGAAGCTTTCTTT
V: TRBV4-1
D: NA
J: TRBJ1-1
size: many

CDR3: CASSLFRDRGRFVDFQYF
DNA: TGCGCCAGCAGCCTGTTCAGGGACAGGGGGCGTTTTGTTGACTTTCAGTACTTC
V: TRBV5-1
D: TRBD1
J: TRBJ2-4
size: many